The text below deals with one T cell receptor (beta chain). The antigen this receptor binds is unknown. Base quality data are lacking; no much larger clone is found one base away. The sample originates from a study of blood T cell repertoires in COVID-19 (dated by TCRdb to the early 2020s). At the level of the whole study: Collaborator samples came from the United States, Italy and Spain and covered acute and convalescent phases of COVID-19. The prospective study material was composed of cDNA or gDNA derived from T cells, B-cell-depleted T cells, or PBMCs. Deeply sampled blood TCRbeta repertoires from subjects exposed to, actively infected with, or recovered from COVID-19 were included in the dataset. The repertoires were released in a freely available public database meant as a resource for research on the immune response to SARS-CoV-2. The samples were drawn from two sources: the first 160 participants of the ongoing ImmuneRACE study, and fewer than 1,500 subjects contributed by 6 global collaborators. The sample metadata nearly always contained a de-identified subject ID, COVID-19 status, age in years and sex. Where available, HLA class I and class II types were obtained from metadata supplied by the sample provider rather than from assay-based typing. Broader findings and caveats from the paper: The quantity of clinical and demographic metadata differed by source and by participant and was supplied without curation.

The CDR3 measures 19 amino acids from cysteine to phenylalanine. Only CDR3 DNA remains: 57 bases, in frame from the first base. V sheds 4 bases and J sheds 0 bases, leaving 19 bases between their ends. CDR1 and CDR2, per the germline V gene (reference sequence), are LGHDT and YNNKEL. Participants in the prospective study were aged about 18 to 90 years, lived in some 24 United States geographic areas, and enrolled through a virtual design. In the prospective study, participants were assigned to cohorts based on the clinical history participants reported in a screening survey and a study questionnaire. Each participant in the prospective study had whole blood, serum and a nasopharyngeal or oropharyngeal swab collected by mobile phlebotomists. Participants in the prospective study had the option to provide additional blood draws and questionnaires over a roughly two-month period. Before DNA extraction, prospective study blood samples were shipped either frozen or at room temperature.

TCRbeta CDR3 regions were amplified from genomic DNA using the immunoSEQ Assay, a bias-controlled multiplex PCR. In the source study's methods: Within the assay, amplification of reference gene primers was used to estimate how many nucleated cells each sample contained. To quantify the absolute abundance of each unique TCRbeta CDR3 rearrangement, sequence reads were collapsed and filtered. For each sample, productive Simpson clonality was calculated by taking the square root of Simpson's diversity index across productive rearrangements. TCRdb retrieved this table from immuneACCESS and kept in-frame rearrangements only. Not all clones are present; in checked studies, unresolved V genes account for under half, and no reason is known for the remainder. That table is the source of V, J and clone size, and D and trimming were worked out from the DNA. Present in this sample are 300,000 to 400,000 clones, 86% of which were seen just once. The ten largest clones represent approximately 4% of the sample.

Sequenced: PBMCs or T cells enriched from blood (not recorded which). This clonotype originated in a woman in her 40s with acute COVID-19. Here the chain combines TRBV3-1 (or the pseudogene TRBV3-2) and TRBJ2-6; a tentative D match to TRBD2 spans 6 bases. The CDR3 in this case is CASSLTDGRWGSGANVLTF. The DNA sequence is as follows: TGTGCCAGCAGCCTGACCGACGGGAGATGGGGCTCTGGGGCCAACGTCCTGACTTTC.